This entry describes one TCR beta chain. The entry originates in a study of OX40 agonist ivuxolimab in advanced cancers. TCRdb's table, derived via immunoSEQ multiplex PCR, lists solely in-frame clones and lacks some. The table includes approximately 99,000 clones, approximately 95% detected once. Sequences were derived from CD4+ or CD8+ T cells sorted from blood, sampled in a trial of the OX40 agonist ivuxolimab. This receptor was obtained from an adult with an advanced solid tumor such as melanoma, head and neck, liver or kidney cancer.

The CDR3 bases are TGTGCCAGCAGCACCCGGGACTTGGGTACCTACGAGCAGTACTTC. Its translation: CASSTRDLGTYEQYF. The chain joins TRBV21-1 to TRBJ2-7; the D call of TRBD2 is as the table states it, not checked on the DNA. TRBV21-1 is a known pseudogene. This CDR3 contains 15 residues.